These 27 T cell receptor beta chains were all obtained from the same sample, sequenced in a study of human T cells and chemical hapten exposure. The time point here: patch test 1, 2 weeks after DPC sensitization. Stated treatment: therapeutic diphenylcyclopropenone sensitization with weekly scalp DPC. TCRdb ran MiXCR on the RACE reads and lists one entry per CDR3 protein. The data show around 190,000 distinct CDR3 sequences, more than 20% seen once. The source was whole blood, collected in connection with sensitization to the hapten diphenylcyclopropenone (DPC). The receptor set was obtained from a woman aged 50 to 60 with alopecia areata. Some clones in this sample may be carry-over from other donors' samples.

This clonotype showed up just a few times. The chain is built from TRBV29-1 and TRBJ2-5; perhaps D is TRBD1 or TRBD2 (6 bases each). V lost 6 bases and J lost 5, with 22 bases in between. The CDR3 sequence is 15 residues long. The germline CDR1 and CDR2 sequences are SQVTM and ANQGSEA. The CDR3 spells CSVTLMRDTGETQYF. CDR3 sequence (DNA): TGCAGCGTCACCTTAATGCGGGACACCGGTGAGACCCAGTACTTC. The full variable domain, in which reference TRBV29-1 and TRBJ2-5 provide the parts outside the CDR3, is SAVISQKPSRDICQRGTSLTIQCQVDSQVTMMFWYRQQPGQSLTLIATANQGSEATYESGFVIDKFPISRPNLTFSTLTVSNMSPEDSSIYLCSVTLMRDTGETQYFGPGTRLLVL.

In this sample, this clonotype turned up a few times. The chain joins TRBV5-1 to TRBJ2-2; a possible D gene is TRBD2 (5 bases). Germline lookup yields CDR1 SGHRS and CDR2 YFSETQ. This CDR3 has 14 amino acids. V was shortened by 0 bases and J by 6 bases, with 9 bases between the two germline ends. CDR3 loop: CASSLGERPGELFF. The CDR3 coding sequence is TGCGCCAGCAGCTTGGGGGAGCGCCCCGGGGAGCTGTTTTTT.

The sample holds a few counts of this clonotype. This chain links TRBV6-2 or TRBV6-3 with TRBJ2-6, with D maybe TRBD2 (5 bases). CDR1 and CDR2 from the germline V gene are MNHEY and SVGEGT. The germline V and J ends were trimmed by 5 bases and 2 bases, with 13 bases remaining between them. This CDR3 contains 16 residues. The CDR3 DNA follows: TGTGCCAGCAGTGAACCAGGAGGTGCTGGGGCCAACGTCCTGACTTTC. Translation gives CASSEPGGAGANVLTF.

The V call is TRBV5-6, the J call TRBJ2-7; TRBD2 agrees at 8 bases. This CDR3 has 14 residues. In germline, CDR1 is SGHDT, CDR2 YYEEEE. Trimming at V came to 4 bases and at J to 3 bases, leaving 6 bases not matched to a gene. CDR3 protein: CASSVTSALYEQYF. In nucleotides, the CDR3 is TGTGCCAGCAGCGTGACTAGCGCACTCTACGAGCAGTACTTC. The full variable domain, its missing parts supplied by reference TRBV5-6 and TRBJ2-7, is DAGVTQSPTHLIKTRGQQVTLRCSPKSGHDTVSWYQQALGQGPQFIFQYYEEEERQRGNFPDRFSGHQFPNYSSELNVNALLLGDSALYLCASSVTSALYEQYFGPGTRLTVT.

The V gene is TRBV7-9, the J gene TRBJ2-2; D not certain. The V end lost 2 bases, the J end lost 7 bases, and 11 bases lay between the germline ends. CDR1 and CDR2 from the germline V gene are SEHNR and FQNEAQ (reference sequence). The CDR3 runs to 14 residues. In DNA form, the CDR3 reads TGTGCCAGCAGCTTAAGAGTGGGCCACGGGGAGCTGTTTTTT. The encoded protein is CASSLRVGHGELFF.

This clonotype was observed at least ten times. CDR3 sequence reads: CASSFPNYEQYF. The CDR3 DNA reads as TGTGCCAGCAGCTTCCCGAACTACGAGCAGTACTTC. J is TRBJ2-7 and V is TRBV11-2; D unresolved. Germline V gives CDR1 SGHAT, CDR2 FQNNGV. The V end was cut by 3 bases, the J end by 3 bases, with 6 bases between. The CDR3 runs to 12 residues.

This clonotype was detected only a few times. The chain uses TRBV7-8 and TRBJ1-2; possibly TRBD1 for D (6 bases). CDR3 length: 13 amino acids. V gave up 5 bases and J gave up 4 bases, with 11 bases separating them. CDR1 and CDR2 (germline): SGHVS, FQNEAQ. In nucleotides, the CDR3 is TGTGCCAGCAGCCCTACAGGGTCCTATGGCTACACCTTC. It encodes CASSPTGSYGYTF.

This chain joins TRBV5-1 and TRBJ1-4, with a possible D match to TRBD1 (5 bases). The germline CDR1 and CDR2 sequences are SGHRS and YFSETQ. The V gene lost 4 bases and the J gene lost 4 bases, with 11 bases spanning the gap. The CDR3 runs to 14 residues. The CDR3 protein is CASSRTTDNEKLFF. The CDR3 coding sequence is TGCGCCAGCAGCCGGACAACGGATAATGAAAAACTGTTTTTT.

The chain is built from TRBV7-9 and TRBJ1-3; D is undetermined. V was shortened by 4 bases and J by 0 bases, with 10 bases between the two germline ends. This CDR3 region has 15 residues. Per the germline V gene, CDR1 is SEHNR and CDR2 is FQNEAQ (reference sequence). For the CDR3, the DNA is TGTGCCAGCAGCTCAACGAATAGCTCTGGAAACACCATATATTTT. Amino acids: CASSSTNSSGNTIYF.

The CDR3 loop is CASSLDGAVGTDTQYF. CDR3 DNA: TGCGCCAGCAGCTTGGATGGGGCGGTCGGCACAGATACGCAGTATTTT. V gene TRBV5-1 combines with J gene TRBJ2-3, with D perhaps matching TRBD1 (5 bases). The CDR3 sequence is 16 residues long. The germline V gene encodes CDR1 SGHRS and CDR2 YFSETQ. V lost 0 bases to trimming and J lost 1 base, with 12 bases between them. Complete variable domain (other parts from reference TRBV5-1 and TRBJ2-3): KAGVTQTPRYLIKTRGQQVTLSCSPISGHRSVSWYQQTPGQGLQFLFEYFSETQRNKGNFPGRFSGRQFSNSRSEMNVSTLELGDSALYLCASSLDGAVGTDTQYFGPGTRLTVL.

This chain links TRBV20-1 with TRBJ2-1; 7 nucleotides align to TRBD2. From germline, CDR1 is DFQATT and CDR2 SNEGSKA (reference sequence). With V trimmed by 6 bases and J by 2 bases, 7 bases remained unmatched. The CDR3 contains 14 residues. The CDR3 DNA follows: TGCAGTGCCCCTCCCAGCGGGGCCTACAATGAGCAGTTCTTC. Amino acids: CSAPPSGAYNEQFF.

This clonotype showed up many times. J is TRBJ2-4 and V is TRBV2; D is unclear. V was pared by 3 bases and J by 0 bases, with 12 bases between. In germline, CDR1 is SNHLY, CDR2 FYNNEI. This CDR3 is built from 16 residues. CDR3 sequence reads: CASSEERTEAKNIQYF. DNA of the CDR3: TGTGCCAGCAGTGAGGAAAGGACCGAAGCCAAAAACATTCAGTACTTC.

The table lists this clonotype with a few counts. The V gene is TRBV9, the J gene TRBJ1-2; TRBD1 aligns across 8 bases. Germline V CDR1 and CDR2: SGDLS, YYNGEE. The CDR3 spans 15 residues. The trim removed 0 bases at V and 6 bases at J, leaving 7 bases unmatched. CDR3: CASSVDPRDRNGYTF. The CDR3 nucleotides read TGTGCCAGCAGCGTAGACCCCCGGGACAGGAATGGCTACACCTTC.

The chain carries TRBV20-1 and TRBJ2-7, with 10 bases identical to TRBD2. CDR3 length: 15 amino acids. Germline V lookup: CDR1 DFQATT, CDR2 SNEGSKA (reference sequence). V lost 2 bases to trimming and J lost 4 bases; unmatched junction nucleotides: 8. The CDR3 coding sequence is TGCAGTGCTAGACGATCGTTAGCGGGAGGTTACGAGCAGTACTTC. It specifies CSARRSLAGGYEQYF.

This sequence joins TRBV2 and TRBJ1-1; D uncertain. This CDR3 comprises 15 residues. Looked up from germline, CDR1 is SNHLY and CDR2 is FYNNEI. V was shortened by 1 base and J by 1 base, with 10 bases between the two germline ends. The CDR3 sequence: CASSEVREPNTEAFF. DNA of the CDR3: TGTGCCAGCAGTGAAGTAAGGGAACCGAACACTGAAGCTTTCTTT.

CDR3 sequence (DNA): TGCGCCAGCAGCTTGTCTTTCGGGGTGACTAACTATGGCTACACCTTC. This encodes CASSLSFGVTNYGYTF. The chain carries TRBV5-1 and TRBJ1-2, with D unclear. V lost 1 base and J lost 0, with 13 bases in between. This CDR3 has 16 amino acids. The germline gives CDR1 SGHRS, CDR2 YFSETQ.

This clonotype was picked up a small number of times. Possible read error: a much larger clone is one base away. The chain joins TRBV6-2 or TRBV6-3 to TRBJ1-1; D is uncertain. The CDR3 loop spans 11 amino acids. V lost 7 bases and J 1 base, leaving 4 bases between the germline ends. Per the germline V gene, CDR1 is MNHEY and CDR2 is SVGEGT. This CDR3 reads CASTENTEAFF. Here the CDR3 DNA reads TGTGCCAGCACGGAGAACACTGAAGCTTTCTTT.

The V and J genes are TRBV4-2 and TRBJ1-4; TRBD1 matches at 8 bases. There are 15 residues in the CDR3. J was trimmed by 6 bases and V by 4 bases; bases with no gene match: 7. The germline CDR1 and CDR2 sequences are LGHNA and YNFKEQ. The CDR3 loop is CASSPTQGADEKLFF. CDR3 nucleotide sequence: TGTGCCAGCAGCCCAACGCAGGGGGCGGATGAAAAACTGTTTTTT.

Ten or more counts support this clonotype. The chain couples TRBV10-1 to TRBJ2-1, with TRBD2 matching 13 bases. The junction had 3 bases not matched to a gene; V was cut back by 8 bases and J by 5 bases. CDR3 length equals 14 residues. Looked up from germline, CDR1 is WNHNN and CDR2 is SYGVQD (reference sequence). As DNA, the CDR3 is TGCGCCAGCGGCGGACTAGCGGGAGACAATGAGCAGTTCTTC. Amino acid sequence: CASGGLAGDNEQFF.

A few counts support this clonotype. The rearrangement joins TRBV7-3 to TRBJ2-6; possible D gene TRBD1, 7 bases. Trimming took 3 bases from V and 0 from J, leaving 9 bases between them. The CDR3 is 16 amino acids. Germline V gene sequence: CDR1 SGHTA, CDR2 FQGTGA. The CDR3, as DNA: TGTGCCAGCAGCTTGGAGGGGGCCTCTGGGGCCAACGTCCTGACTTTC. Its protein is CASSLEGASGANVLTF.

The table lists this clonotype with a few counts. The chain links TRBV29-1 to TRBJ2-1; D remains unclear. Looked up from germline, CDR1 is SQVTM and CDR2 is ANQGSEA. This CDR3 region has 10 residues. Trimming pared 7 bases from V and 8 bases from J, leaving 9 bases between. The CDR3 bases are TGCAGCGCCTATTTCCATGAGCAGTTCTTC. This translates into CSAYFHEQFF.

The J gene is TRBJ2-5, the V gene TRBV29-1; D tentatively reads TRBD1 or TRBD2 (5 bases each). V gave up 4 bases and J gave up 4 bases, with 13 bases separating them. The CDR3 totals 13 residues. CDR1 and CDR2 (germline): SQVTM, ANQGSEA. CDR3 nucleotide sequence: TGCAGCGTTGTAGAGGGGCCGGGAGAGACCCAGTACTTC. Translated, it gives CSVVEGPGETQYF.

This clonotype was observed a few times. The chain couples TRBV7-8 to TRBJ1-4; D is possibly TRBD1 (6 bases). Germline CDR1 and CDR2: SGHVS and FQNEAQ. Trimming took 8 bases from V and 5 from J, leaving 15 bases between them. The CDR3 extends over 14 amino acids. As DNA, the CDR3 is TGTGCCAGCCGGGGGGGGGGCTTCAATGAAAAACTGTTTTTT. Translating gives CASRGGGFNEKLFF.

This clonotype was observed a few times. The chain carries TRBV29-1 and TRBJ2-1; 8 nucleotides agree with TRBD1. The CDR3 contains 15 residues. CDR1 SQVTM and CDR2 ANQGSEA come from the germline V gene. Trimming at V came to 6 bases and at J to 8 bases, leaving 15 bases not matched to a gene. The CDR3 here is CSVGQGRTYRHEQFF. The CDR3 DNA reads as TGCAGCGTCGGACAGGGCAGGACATACCGCCATGAGCAGTTCTTC.

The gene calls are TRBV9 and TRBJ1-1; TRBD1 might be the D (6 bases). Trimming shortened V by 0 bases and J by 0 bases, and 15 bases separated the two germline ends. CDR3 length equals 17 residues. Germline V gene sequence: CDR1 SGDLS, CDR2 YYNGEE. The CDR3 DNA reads TGTGCCAGCAGCGTAGCGGACAGCCTGGTTGTGAACACTGAAGCTTTCTTT. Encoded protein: CASSVADSLVVNTEAFF. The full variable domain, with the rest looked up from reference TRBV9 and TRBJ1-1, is DSGVTQTPKHLITATGQRVTLRCSPRSGDLSVYWYQQSLDQGLQFLIQYYNGEERAKGNILERFSAQQFPDLHSELNLSSLELGDSALYFCASSVADSLVVNTEAFFGQGTRLTVV.

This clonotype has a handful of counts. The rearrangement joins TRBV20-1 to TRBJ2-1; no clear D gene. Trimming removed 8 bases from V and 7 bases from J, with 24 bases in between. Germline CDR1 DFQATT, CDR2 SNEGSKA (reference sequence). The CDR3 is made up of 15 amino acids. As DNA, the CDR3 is TGCAGTTCCCACCCCCGAGGATCGGTATTAAATGAGCAGTTCTTC. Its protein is CSSHPRGSVLNEQFF.

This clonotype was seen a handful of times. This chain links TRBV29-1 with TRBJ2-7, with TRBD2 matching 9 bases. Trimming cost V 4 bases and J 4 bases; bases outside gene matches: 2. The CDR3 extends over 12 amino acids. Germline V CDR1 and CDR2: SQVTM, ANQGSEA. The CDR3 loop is CSVVAGVYEQYF. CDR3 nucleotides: TGCAGCGTTGTAGCGGGAGTTTACGAGCAGTACTTC.